This T cell receptor (beta chain) was captured in a study of glioma-infiltrating T cells after dendritic cell vaccination. Findings of the study overall: Only a small number of patients had complete blood and tumor samples.

Time point here: after dendritic cell vaccination, including at tumor progression/relapse. Worth noting for this clone: Its cognate antigen is unknown.

V was cut by 4 bases and J by 3 bases, with 16 bases left in between. The length of the CDR3 is 15 residues. The V gene's germline CDR1 is MNHEY and CDR2 SVGAGI. Amplification used 60 V beta primers and 13 J beta primers. Assay: immunoSEQ multiplex PCR; the TCRdb copy retains only in-frame clones and omits some. The sample has fewer than 65,000 clones, around 91% seen once. The specimen was blood, collected after dendritic cell vaccination. The J gene is TRBJ2-7, the V gene TRBV6-5; D remains ambiguous. The origin of this receptor is a human donor with glioblastoma. The CDR3 protein is CASSLGYPRIYEQYF. The CDR3, as DNA: TGTGCCAGCAGTTTGGGCTATCCTCGAATCTACGAGCAGTACTTC.